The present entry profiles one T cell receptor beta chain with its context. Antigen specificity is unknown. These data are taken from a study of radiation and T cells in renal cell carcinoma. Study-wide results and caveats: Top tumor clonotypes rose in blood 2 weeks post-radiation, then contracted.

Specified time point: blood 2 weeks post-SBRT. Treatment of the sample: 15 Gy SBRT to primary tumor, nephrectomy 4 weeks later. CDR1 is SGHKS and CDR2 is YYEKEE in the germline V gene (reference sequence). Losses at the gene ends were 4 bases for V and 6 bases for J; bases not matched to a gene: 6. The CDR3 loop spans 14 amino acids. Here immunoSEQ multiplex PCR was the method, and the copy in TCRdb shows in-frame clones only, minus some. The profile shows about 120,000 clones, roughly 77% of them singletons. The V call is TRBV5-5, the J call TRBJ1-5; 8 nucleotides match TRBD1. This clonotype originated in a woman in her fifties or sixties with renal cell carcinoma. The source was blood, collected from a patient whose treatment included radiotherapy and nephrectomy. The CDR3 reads CASSTTGVGQPQHF. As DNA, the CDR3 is TGTGCCAGCAGCACGACAGGGGTCGGTCAGCCCCAGCATTTT.